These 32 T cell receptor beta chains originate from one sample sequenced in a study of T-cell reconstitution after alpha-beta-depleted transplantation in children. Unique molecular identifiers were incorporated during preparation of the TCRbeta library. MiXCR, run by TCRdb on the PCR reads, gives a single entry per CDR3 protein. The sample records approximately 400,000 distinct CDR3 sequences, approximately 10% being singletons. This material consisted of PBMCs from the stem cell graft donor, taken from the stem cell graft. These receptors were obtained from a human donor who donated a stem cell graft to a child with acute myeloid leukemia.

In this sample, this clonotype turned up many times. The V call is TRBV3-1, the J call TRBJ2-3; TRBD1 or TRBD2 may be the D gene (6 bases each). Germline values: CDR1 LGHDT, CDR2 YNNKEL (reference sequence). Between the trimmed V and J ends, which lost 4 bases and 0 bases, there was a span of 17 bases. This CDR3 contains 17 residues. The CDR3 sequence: CASSRHAGGPSTDTQYF. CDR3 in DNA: TGTGCCAGCAGCCGACACGCTGGGGGGCCCAGCACAGATACGCAGTATTTT.

CDR3 sequence reads: CASSLTGVGPLYF. The CDR3 DNA reads TGTGCCAGCTCTTTAACGGGGGTGGGACCCCTCTACTTC. The chain employs TRBV12-3 or TRBV12-4 and TRBJ2-4; tentatively, D is TRBD2 (6 bases). The germline V and J ends were trimmed by 8 bases and 16 bases, with 24 bases remaining between them. The CDR3 contains 13 residues.

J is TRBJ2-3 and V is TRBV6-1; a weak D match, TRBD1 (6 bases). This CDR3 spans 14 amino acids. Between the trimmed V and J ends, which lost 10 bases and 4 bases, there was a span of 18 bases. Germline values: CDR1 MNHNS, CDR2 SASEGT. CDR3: CATNLRGFSDTQYF. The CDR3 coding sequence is TGTGCCACTAACTTGAGGGGGTTCTCAGATACGCAGTATTTT.

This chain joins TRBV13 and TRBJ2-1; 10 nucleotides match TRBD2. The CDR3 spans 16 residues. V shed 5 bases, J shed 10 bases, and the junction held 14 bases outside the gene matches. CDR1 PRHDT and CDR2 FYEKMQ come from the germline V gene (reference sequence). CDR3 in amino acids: CASSPWMRLAGDEQFF. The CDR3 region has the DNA TGTGCCAGCAGCCCCTGGATGAGGCTAGCGGGAGACGAGCAGTTCTTC.

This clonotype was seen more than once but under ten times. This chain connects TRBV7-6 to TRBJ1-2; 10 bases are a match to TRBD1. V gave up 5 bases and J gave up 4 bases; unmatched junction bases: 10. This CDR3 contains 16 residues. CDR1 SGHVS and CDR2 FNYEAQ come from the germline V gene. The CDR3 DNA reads TGTGCCAGCAGCCCGACGCCCGGGACAGGGGCCTATGGCTACACCTTC. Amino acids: CASSPTPGTGAYGYTF.

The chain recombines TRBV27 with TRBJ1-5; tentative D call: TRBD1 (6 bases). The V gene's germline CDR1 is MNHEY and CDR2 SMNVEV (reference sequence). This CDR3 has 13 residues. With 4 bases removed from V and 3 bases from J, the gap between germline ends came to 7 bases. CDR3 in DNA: TGTGCCAGCAGTTGGGACAACAATCAGCCCCAGCATTTT. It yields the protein CASSWDNNQPQHF.

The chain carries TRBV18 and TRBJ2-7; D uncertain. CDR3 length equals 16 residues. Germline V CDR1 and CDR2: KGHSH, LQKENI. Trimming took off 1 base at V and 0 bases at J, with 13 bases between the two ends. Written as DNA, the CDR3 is TGTGCCAGCTCACCACTGGGCGGAACCAGCTCCTACGAGCAGTACTTC. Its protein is CASSPLGGTSSYEQYF.

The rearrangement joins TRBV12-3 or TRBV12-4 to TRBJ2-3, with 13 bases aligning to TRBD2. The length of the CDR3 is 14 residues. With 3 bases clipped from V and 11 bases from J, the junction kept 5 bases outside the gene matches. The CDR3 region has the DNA TGTGCCAGCAGTTTGGGACTAGCGGGGAGGAAGCAGTATTTT. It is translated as CASSLGLAGRKQYF.

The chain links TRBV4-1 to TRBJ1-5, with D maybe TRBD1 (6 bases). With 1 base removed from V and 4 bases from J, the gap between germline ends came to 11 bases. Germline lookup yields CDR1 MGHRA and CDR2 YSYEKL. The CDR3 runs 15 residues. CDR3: CASSQAGALNQPQHF. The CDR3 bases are TGCGCCAGCAGCCAAGCGGGGGCCCTTAATCAGCCCCAGCATTTT.

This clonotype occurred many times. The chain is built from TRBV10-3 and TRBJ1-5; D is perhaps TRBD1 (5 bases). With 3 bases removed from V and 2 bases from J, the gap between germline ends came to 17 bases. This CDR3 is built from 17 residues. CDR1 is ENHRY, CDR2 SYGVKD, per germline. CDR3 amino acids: CAISDPQGLGGNQPQHF. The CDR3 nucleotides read TGTGCCATCAGTGACCCCCAGGGACTGGGAGGCAATCAGCCCCAGCATTTT.

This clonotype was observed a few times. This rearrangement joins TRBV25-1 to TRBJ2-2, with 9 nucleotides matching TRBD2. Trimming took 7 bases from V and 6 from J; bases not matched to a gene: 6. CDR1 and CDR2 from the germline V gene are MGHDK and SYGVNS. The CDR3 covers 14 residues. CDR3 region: CASTAGGHPGELFF. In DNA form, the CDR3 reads TGTGCCAGCACGGCGGGAGGGCATCCCGGGGAGCTGTTTTTT.

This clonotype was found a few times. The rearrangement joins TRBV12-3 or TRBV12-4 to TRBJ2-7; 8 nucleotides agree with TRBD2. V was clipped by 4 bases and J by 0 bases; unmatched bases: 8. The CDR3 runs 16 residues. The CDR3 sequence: CASSWGTRLSSYEQYF. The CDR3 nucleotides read TGTGCCAGCAGTTGGGGGACTAGACTCTCCTCCTACGAGCAGTACTTC.

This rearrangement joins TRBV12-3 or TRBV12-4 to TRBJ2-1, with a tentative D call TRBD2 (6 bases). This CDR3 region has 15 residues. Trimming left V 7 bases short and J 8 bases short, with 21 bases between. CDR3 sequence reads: CASTLSASDYDEQFF. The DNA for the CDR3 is TGTGCCAGCACCCTCTCGGCTAGCGACTATGATGAGCAGTTCTTC.

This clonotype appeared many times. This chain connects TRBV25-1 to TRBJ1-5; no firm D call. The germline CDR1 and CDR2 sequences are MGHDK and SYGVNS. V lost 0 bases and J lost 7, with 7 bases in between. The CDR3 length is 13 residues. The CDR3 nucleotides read TGTGCCAGCAGTGAATATGGTTCCCAGCCCCAGCATTTT. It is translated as CASSEYGSQPQHF.

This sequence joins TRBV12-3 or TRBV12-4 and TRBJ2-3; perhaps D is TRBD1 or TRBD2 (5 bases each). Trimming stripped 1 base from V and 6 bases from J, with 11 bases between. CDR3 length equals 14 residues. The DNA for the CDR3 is TGTGCCAGCAGTTTAGAGGGGACGCGGGATACGCAGTATTTT. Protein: CASSLEGTRDTQYF.

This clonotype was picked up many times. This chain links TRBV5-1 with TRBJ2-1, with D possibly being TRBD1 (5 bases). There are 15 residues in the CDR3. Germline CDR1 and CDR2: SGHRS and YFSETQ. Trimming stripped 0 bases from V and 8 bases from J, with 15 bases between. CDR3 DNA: TGCGCCAGCAGCTTGGGACAGCCCCGGCTGGATGAGCAGTTCTTC. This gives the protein CASSLGQPRLDEQFF. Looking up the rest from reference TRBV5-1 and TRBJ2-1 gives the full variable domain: KAGVTQTPRYLIKTRGQQVTLSCSPISGHRSVSWYQQTPGQGLQFLFEYFSETQRNKGNFPGRFSGRQFSNSRSEMNVSTLELGDSALYLCASSLGQPRLDEQFFGPGTRLTVL.

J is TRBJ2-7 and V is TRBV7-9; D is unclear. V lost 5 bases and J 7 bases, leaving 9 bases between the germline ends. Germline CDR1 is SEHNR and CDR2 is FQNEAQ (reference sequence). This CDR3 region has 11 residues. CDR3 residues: CASSTNAEQYF. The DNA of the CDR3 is TGTGCCAGCAGCACGAACGCGGAGCAGTACTTC.

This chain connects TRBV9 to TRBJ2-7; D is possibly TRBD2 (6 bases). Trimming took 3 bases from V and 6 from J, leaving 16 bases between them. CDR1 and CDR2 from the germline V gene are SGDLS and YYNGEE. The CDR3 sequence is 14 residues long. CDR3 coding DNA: TGTGCCAGCAGCGGGATACCAGAGGGAGGCGAGCAGTACTTC. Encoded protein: CASSGIPEGGEQYF.

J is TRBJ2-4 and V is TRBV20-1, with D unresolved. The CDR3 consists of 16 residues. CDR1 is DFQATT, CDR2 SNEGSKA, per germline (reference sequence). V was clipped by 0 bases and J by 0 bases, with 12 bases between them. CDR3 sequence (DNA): TGCAGTGCTAGAGATTTATCGCGATTAGCCAAAAACATTCAGTACTTC. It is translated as CSARDLSRLAKNIQYF.

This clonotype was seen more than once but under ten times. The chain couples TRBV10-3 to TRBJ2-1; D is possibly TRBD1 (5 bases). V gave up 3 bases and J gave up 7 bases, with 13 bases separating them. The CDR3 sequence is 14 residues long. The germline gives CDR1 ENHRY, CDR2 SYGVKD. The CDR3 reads CAISDSTGANEQFF. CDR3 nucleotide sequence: TGTGCCATCAGTGACAGCACAGGCGCGAATGAGCAGTTCTTC.

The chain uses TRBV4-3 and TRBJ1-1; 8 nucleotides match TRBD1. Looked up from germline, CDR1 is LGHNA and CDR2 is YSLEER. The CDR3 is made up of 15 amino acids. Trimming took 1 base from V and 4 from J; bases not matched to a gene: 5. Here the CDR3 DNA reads TGCGCCAGCAGCCAAGGAGCGACAGGGGCCACTGAAGCTTTCTTT. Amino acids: CASSQGATGATEAFF.

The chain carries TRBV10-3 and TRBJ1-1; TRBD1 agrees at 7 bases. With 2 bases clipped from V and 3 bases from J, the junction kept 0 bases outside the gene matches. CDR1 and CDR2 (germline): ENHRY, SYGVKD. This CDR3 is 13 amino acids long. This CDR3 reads CAISETGDTEAFF. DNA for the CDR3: TGTGCCATCAGTGAGACAGGGGACACTGAAGCTTTCTTT.

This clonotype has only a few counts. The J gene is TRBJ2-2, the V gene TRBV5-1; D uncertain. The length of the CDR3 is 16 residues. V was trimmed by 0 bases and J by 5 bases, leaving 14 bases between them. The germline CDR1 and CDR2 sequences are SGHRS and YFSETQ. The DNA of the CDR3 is TGCGCCAGCAGCTTGGGCGGCAATGATTGGACCGGGGAGCTGTTTTTT. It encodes CASSLGGNDWTGELFF.

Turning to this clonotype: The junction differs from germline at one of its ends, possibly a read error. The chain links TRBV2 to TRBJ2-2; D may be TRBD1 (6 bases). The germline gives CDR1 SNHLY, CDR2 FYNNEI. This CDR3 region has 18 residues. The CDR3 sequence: CAISTVGQAVANTGELFF. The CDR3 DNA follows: TGTGCCATCAGTACAGTGGGACAAGCCGTCGCGAACACCGGGGAGCTGTTTTTT.

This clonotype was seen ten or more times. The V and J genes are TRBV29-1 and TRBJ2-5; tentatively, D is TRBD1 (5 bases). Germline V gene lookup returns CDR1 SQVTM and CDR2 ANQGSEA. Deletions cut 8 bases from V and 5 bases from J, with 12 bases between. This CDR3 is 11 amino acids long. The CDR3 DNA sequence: TGCAGCTCCAGGGTAGGCGAGACCCAGTACTTC. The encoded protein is CSSRVGETQYF.

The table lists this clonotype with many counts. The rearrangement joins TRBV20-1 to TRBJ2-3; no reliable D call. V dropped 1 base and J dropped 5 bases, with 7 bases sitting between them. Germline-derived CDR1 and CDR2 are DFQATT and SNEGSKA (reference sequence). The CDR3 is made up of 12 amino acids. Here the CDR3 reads CSARGARDTQYF. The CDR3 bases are TGCAGTGCTAGAGGAGCGAGAGATACGCAGTATTTT.

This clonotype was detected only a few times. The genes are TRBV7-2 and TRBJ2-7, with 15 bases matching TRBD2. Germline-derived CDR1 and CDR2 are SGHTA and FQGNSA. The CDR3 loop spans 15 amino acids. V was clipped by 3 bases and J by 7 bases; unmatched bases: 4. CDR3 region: CASSFLGTSGREQYF. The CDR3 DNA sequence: TGTGCCAGCAGCTTCCTTGGGACTAGCGGGAGGGAGCAGTACTTC.

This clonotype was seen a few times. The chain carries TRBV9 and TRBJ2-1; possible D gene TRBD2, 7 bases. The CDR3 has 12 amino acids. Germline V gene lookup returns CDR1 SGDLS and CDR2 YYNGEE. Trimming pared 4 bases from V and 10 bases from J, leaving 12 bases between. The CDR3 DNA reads TGTGCCAGCAGCCTAGGGGGGGAAGAGCAGTTCTTC. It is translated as CASSLGGEEQFF.

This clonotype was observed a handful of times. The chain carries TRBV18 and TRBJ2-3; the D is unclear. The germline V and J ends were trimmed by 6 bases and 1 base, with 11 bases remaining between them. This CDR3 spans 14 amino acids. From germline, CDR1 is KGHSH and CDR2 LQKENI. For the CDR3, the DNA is TGTGCCAGCTCCCGCCGAGACGGCACAGATACGCAGTATTTT. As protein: CASSRRDGTDTQYF.

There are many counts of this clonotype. The CDR3 protein is CASSFRQVGTEAFF. In DNA, the CDR3 is TGTGCCAGCAGCTTTCGACAGGTCGGGACTGAAGCTTTCTTT. The gene calls are TRBV7-9 and TRBJ1-1, with a weak D call TRBD1 (6 bases). Germline CDR1 reads SEHNR; CDR2 reads FQNEAQ (reference sequence). The CDR3 consists of 14 residues. V was cut by 3 bases and J by 5 bases, with 13 bases left in between.

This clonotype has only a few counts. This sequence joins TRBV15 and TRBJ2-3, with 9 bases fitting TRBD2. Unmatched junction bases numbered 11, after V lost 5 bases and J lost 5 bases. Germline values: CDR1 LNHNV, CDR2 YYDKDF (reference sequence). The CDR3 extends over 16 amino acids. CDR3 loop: CATSRSGAGGRDTQYF. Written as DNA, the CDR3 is TGTGCCACCAGCCGTTCCGGGGCGGGGGGGCGAGATACGCAGTATTTT.

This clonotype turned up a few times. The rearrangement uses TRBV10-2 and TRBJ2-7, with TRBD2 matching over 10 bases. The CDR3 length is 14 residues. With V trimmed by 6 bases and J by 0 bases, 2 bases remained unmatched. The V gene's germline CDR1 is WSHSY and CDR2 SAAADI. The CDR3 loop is CASRSSGSSYEQYF. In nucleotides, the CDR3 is TGCGCCAGCAGGTCTAGCGGGAGCTCCTACGAGCAGTACTTC.